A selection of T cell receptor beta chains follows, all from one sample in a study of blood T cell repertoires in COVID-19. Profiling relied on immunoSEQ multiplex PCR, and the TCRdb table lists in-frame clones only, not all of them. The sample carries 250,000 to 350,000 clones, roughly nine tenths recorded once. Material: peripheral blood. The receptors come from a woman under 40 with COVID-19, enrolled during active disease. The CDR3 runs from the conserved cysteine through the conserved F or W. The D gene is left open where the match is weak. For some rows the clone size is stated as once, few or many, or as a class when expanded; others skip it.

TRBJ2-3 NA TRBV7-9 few CASSWKSGITDTQYF TGTGCCAGCAGCTGGAAGAGCGGAATCACAGATACGCAGTATTTT
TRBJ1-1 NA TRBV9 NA CASSVLTDTEAFF TGTGCCAGCAGCGTACTAACAGACACTGAAGCTTTCTTT
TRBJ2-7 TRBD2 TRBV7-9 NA CASSLASLAGIEQYF TGTGCCAGCAGCTTAGCTAGCCTAGCGGGAATCGAGCAGTACTTC
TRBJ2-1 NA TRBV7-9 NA CASSHDRSGYNEQFF TGTGCCAGCAGCCATGACAGGTCAGGGTACAATGAGCAGTTCTTC
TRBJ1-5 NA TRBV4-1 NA CASSQYMGSSRHF TGCGCCAGCAGCCAATACATGGGCAGCTCTCGGCATTTT
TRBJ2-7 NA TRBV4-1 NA CASSQYGTLYEQYF TGCGCCAGCAGCCAATACGGGACTCTCTACGAGCAGTACTTC
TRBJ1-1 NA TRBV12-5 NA CASGYGIEAFF TGTGCTAGTGGTTACGGGATTGAAGCTTTCTTT
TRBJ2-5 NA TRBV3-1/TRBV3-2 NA CASSHEFRETQYF TGTGCCAGCAGCCACGAATTCAGAGAGACCCAGTACTTC
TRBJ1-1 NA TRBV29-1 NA CSVEAGDANTEAFF TGCAGCGTTGAAGCGGGGGATGCGAACACTGAAGCTTTCTTT
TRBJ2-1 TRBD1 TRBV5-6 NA CASSSGQVSYNEQFF TGTGCCAGCAGCTCGGGACAGGTATCCTACAATGAGCAGTTCTTC
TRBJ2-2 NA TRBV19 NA CASSIIPAGELFF TGTGCCAGTAGTATCATCCCGGCCGGGGAGCTGTTTTTT
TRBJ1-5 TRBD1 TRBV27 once CASSPRDSGYSNQPQHF TGTGCCAGCAGTCCCCGGGACAGCGGGTATAGCAATCAGCCCCAGCATTTT
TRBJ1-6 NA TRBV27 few CASSFTNSPLHF TGTGCCAGCAGTTTCACAAACTCACCCCTCCACTTT
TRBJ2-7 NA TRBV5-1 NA CASSVARQAGYEQYF TGCGCCAGCAGCGTGGCACGACAGGCGGGTTACGAGCAGTACTTC
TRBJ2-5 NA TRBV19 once CASSILASQETQYF TGTGCCAGTAGTATTCTAGCGTCACAAGAGACCCAGTACTTC
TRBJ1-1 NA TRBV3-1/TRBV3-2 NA CASSQVRDKALAFF TGTGCCAGCAGCCAAGTCCGGGACAAAGCTTTAGCTTTCTTT
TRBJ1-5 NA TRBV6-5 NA CASRAGIQPQHF TGTGCCAGCAGGGCAGGGATTCAGCCCCAGCATTTT
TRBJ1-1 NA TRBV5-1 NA CASRGYRADTEAFF TGCGCCAGCAGAGGATACAGGGCGGACACTGAAGCTTTCTTT
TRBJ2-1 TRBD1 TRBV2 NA CASSVTGADEQFF TGTGCCAGCAGCGTCACAGGGGCTGATGAGCAGTTCTTC
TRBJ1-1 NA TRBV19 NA CASSRNGVKDTEAFF TGTGCCAGTAGTAGAAACGGGGTTAAGGACACTGAAGCTTTCTTT
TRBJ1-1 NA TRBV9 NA CASSVASSSFEAFF TGTGCCAGCAGCGTAGCCAGTTCGTCCTTCGAAGCTTTCTTT
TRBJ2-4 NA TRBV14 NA CASSQEGGILAKNIQYF TGTGCCAGCAGCCAAGAGGGGGGAATCTTAGCCAAAAACATTCAGTACTTC
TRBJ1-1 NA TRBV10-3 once CATGLQNTEAFF TGTGCCACGGGACTTCAGAACACTGAAGCTTTCTTT
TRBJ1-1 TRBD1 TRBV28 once CASLKGRGQMNTEAFF TGTGCCAGCCTGAAAGGTAGGGGACAGATGAACACTGAAGCTTTCTTT
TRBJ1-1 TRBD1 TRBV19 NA CASSIYPGQGVLMNTEAFF TGTGCCAGTAGTATTTATCCGGGACAGGGGGTTCTCATGAACACTGAAGCTTTCTTT
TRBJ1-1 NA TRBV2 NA CASSAYSTGNTEAFF TGTGCCAGCAGTGCCTACAGCACAGGGAACACTGAAGCTTTCTTT
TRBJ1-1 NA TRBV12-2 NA CASRGDRNTEAFF TGTGCAAGTCGCGGGGACAGGAACACTGAAGCTTTCTTT
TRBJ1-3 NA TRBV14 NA CASSQAAQDTIYF TGTGCCAGCAGCCAGGCCGCGCAGGACACCATATATTTT
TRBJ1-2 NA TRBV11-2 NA CASSLTPRDNNYGYTF TGTGCCAGCAGCTTAACCCCCCGGGACAATAACTATGGCTACACCTTC
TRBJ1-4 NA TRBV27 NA CASSLDLNEKLFF TGTGCCAGCAGTTTAGACTTAAATGAAAAACTGTTTTTT
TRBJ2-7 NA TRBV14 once CASSQGTAPYEQYF TGTGCCAGCAGCCAAGGGACTGCCCCCTACGAGCAGTACTTC
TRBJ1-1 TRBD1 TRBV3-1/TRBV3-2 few CASSHGDRPNTEAFF TGTGCCAGCAGCCATGGGGACAGGCCGAACACTGAAGCTTTCTTT
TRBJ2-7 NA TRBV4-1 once CASSQEGAVEQYF TGCGCCAGCAGCCAAGAAGGGGCGGTCGAGCAGTACTTC
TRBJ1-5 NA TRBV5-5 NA CASSLGPAGSPQHF TGTGCCAGCAGCTTGGGCCCGGCGGGATCGCCCCAGCATTTT
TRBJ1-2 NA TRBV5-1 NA CASSLGQIYGYTF TGCGCCAGCAGCTTGGGGCAGATTTATGGCTACACCTTC
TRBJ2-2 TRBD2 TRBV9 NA CASSVATTSENTGELFF TGTGCCAGCAGCGTAGCTACGACTAGCGAGAACACCGGGGAGCTGTTTTTT
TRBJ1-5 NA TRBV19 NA CASSMSRGAGNQPQHF TGTGCCAGTAGTATGTCCCGGGGGGCAGGCAATCAGCCCCAGCATTTT
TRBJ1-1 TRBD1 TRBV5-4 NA CASSLVTGTAEAFF TGTGCCAGCAGCTTGGTCACAGGGACAGCTGAAGCTTTCTTT
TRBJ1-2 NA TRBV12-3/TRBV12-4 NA CASSPRPGGYTF TGTGCCAGCAGCCCCAGGCCAGGGGGCTACACCTTC
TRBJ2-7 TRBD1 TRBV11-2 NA CASSLIARGYYEQYF TGTGCCAGCAGCTTGATAGCCAGGGGGTACTACGAGCAGTACTTC
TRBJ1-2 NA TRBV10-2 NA CASSLPGRGGGYTF TGCGCCAGCAGCCTCCCGGGGAGGGGAGGTGGCTACACCTTC
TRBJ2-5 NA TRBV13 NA CASSHALSGETQYF TGTGCCAGCAGCCACGCCTTATCGGGAGAGACCCAGTACTTC
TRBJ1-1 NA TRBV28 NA CASSLLQVNTEAFF TGTGCCAGCAGTCTACTACAGGTGAACACTGAAGCTTTCTTT
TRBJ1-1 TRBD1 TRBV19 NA CASAPGQGVTEAFF TGTGCCAGTGCTCCGGGACAGGGGGTCACTGAAGCTTTCTTT
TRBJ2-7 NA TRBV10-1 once CASSEGYWTGGTYEQYF TGCGCCAGCAGTGAGGGGTACTGGACAGGAGGGACCTACGAGCAGTACTTC
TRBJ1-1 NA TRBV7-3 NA CASSLARLQFTEAFF TGTGCCAGCAGCTTAGCCCGACTCCAATTCACTGAAGCTTTCTTT
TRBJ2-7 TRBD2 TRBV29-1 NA CSVVGLAGTEQYF TGCAGCGTTGTGGGACTAGCGGGAACCGAGCAGTACTTC
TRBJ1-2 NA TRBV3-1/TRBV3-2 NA CASSQVGGPGGYTF TGTGCCAGCAGCCAAGTAGGTGGCCCAGGGGGCTACACCTTC
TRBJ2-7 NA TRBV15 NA CATSRTRSPNYEQYF TGTGCCACCAGCAGAACCCGGTCTCCTAACTACGAGCAGTACTTC
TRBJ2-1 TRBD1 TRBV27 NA CASRPDRGREQFF TGTGCCAGCAGGCCGGACAGGGGACGAGAGCAGTTCTTC
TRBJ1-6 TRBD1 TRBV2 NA CASSRDRSSSSYNSPLHF TGTGCCAGCAGCCGGGACAGGAGTTCGAGCTCCTATAATTCACCCCTCCACTTT
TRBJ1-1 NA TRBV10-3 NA CAIKQGLYTEAFF TGTGCCATCAAGCAGGGTTTGTACACTGAAGCTTTCTTT
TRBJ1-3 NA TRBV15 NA CATSRDIGNTIYF TGTGCCACCAGCAGGGACATCGGAAACACCATATATTTT
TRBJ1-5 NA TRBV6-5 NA CASQRGAKDQPQHF TGTGCCAGCCAGCGGGGGGCGAAGGATCAGCCCCAGCATTTT
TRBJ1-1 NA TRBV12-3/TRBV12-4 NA CASSPFVTEAFF TGTGCCAGCAGCCCGTTCGTCACTGAAGCTTTCTTT
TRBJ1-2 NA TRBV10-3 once CAISEAGPNYGYTF TGTGCCATCAGTGAGGCAGGGCCTAACTATGGCTACACCTTC
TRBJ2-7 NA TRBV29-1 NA CSGVTGETYEQYF TGCAGCGGGGTGACAGGAGAGACCTACGAGCAGTACTTC
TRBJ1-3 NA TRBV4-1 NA CASSQESGRNSGNTIYF TGCGCCAGCAGCCAAGAGAGCGGGCGGAACTCTGGAAACACCATATATTTT